The next 8 T cell receptor beta chains were all read from a single sample in a study of cytomegalovirus exposure and HLA in healthy donors. The PCR used 60 Vbeta and 13 Jbeta primers. Assay: immunoSEQ multiplex PCR; the TCRdb copy retains only in-frame clones and omits some. Of around 100,000 clones listed, roughly three quarters are singletons. Sequenced input: PBMCs. These receptors were obtained from a middle-aged man in good health and CMV-seropositive.

The rearrangement uses TRBV11-1 and TRBJ2-7; the D gene is possibly TRBD2 (6 bases). The CDR3 is 14 residues long. The germline V and J ends were trimmed by 3 bases and 0 bases, with 9 bases remaining between them. Germline CDR1 SGHAT, CDR2 FQDESV (reference sequence). The DNA for the CDR3 is TGTGCCAGCAGCTTGAGGAGGGGCTCCTACGAGCAGTACTTC. Translating gives CASSLRRGSYEQYF.

The gene calls are TRBV5-1 and TRBJ2-7; a possible D gene is TRBD1 (5 bases). The germline V gene encodes CDR1 SGHRS and CDR2 YFSETQ. Trimming took 0 bases from V and 0 from J, leaving 19 bases between them. This CDR3 is built from 18 residues. The DNA of the CDR3 is TGCGCCAGCAGCTTGGAAGGGGAAGGGCATCTAACCTCCTACGAGCAGTACTTC. Translated: CASSLEGEGHLTSYEQYF.

This rearrangement joins TRBV5-4 to TRBJ2-1; D is ambiguous. This CDR3 contains 14 residues. Germline CDR1 is SGHNT and CDR2 is YYREEE (reference sequence). The ends were cut back, 3 bases at V and 6 bases at J, with 13 bases in the middle. In DNA, the CDR3 is TGTGCCAGCAGCTCGATAGCTGGTCCCAATGAGCAGTTCTTC. Translated: CASSSIAGPNEQFF.

The J gene is TRBJ2-5, the V gene TRBV19; 9 bases agree with TRBD1. Matching the DNA end better, TRBJ2-7 makes the J call doubtful. Germline CDR1 and CDR2: LNHDA and SQIVND (reference sequence). This CDR3 contains 15 residues. CDR3 coding DNA: TGTGCCAGTAGAGGTCCGGGACAGGGTTTGTACGAGCAGTACTTC. It encodes CASRGPGQGLYEQYF.

The V call is TRBV15, the J call TRBJ2-1; D is undetermined. CDR1 is LNHNV and CDR2 is YYDKDF in the germline V gene (reference sequence). The germline V and J ends were trimmed by 0 bases and 4 bases, with 10 bases remaining between them. CDR3 length equals 15 residues. CDR3 protein: CATSRDRGGYNEQFF. For the CDR3, the DNA is TGTGCCACCAGCAGAGATCGCGGCGGATACAATGAGCAGTTCTTC.

J is TRBJ2-3 and V is TRBV7-2; TRBD2 is a possible D gene (5 bases). There are 13 residues in the CDR3. The V and J ends lost 5 bases and 8 bases respectively, with 14 bases between them. Germline CDR1 SGHTA, CDR2 FQGNSA. The CDR3 sequence: CASSPVPEGTQYF. The CDR3 DNA reads TGTGCCAGCAGCCCGGTACCCGAGGGTACGCAGTATTTT.

The rearrangement links TRBV6-5 to TRBJ2-1; D is ambiguous. V shed 4 bases and J shed 7 bases, with 17 bases lying between them. The CDR3 extends over 15 amino acids. Germline-derived CDR1 and CDR2 are MNHEY and SVGAGI. The CDR3 loop reads CASSFGGEANNEQFF. In DNA, the CDR3 is TGTGCCAGCAGTTTTGGCGGAGAGGCGAATAATGAGCAGTTCTTC.

The rearrangement uses TRBV25-1 and TRBJ2-3; the D gene is possibly TRBD2 (6 bases). The germline gives CDR1 MGHDK, CDR2 SYGVNS. The CDR3 has 12 residues. V gave up 10 bases and J gave up 4 bases, with 12 bases separating them. This CDR3 is CATPGLPDTQYF. DNA of the CDR3: TGTGCCACCCCGGGACTCCCAGATACGCAGTATTTT.